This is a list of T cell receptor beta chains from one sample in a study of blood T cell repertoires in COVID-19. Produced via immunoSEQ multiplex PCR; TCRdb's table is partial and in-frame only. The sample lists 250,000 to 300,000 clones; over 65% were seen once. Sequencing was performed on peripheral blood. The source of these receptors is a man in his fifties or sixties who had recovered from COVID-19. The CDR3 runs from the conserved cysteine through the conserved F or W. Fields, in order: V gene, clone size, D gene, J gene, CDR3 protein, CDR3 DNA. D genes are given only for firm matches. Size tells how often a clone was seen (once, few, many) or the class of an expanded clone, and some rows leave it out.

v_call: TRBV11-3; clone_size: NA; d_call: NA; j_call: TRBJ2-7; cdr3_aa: CASSLVRDREQYF; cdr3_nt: TGTGCCAGCAGCTTAGTCCGCGACAGGGAGCAGTACTTC
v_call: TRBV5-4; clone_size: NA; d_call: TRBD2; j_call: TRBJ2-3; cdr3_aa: CASSITSGPGGDTQYF; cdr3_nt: TGTGCCAGCAGCATAACTAGCGGGCCCGGTGGTGATACGCAGTATTTT
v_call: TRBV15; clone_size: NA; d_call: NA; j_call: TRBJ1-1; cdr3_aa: CATSRDGRNTEAFF; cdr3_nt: TGTGCCACCAGCAGAGATGGCAGGAACACTGAAGCTTTCTTT
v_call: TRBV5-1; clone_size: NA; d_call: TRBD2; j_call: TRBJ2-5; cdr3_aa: CASSLGLAGETQYF; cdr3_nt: TGCGCCAGCAGCTTGGGACTAGCGGGAGAGACCCAGTACTTC
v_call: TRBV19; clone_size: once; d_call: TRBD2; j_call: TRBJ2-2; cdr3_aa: CASNPNAAGGITGELFF; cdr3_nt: TGTGCCAGTAACCCTAACGCGGCGGGAGGTATTACCGGGGAGCTGTTTTTT
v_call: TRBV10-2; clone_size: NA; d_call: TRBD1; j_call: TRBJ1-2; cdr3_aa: CASSEDRDYGYTF; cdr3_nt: TGCGCCAGCAGCGAAGACAGGGATTATGGCTACACCTTC
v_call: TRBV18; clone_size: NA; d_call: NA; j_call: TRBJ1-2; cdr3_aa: CASSPGTGTPYGYTF; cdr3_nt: TGTGCCAGCTCACCGGGTACCGGGACACCGTATGGCTACACCTTC
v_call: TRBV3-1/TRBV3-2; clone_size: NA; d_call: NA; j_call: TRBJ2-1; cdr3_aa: CASSQQGPTYNEQFF; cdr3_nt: TGTGCCAGCAGCCAACAGGGGCCTACCTACAATGAGCAGTTCTTC
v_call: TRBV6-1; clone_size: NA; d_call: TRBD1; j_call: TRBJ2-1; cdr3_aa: CASSDKGTGHNEQFF; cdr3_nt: TGTGCCAGCAGTGATAAGGGGACAGGTCACAATGAGCAGTTCTTC
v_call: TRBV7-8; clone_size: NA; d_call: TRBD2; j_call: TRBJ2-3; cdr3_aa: CASSLGKLAGTDTQYF; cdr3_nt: TGTGCCAGCAGCTTAGGTAAACTAGCGGGCACAGATACGCAGTATTTT
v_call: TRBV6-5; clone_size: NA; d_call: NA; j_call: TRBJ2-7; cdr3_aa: CASSYSGAYEQYF; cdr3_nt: TGTGCCAGCAGTTACTCGGGCGCGTACGAGCAGTACTTC
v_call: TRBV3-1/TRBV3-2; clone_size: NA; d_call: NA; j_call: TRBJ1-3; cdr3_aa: CASSQDQGSGNTIYF; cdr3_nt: TGTGCCAGCAGCCAGGATCAGGGCTCTGGAAACACCATATATTTT
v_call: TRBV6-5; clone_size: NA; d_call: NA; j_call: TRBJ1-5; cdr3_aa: CASRRSIDKNQPQHF; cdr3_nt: TGTGCCAGTAGGCGGAGTATTGATAAAAATCAGCCCCAGCATTTT
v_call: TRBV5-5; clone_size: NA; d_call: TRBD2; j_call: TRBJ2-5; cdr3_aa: CASSSIAGQPQETQYF; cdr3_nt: TGTGCCAGCAGCTCAATAGCGGGCCAACCCCAAGAGACCCAGTACTTC
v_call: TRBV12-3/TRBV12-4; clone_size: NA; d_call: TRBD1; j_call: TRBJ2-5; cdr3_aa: CASSPTGPETQYF; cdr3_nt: TGTGCCAGCAGTCCGACAGGGCCAGAGACCCAGTACTTC
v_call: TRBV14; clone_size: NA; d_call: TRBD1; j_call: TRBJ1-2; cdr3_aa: CASSLGSIGQGAAGYTF; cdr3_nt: TGTGCCAGCAGCCTAGGGTCCATAGGACAGGGCGCGGCTGGCTACACCTTC
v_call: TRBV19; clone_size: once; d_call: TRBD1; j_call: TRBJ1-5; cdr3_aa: CASRQGQGHFQPQHF; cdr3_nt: TGTGCCAGTAGGCAAGGACAGGGCCATTTTCAGCCCCAGCATTTT
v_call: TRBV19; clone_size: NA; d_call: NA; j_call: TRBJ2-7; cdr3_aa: CASSNTGSGGSYEQYF; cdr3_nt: TGTGCCAGTAGTAACACAGGGTCGGGGGGCTCCTACGAGCAGTACTTC
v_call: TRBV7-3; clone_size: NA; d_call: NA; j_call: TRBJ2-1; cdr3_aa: CASSFRGPYNEQFF; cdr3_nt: TGTGCCAGCAGCTTTAGGGGCCCCTACAATGAGCAGTTCTTC
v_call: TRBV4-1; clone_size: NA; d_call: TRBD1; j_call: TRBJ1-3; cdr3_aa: CASSQGDRAISGNTIYF; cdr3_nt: TGCGCCAGCAGCCAAGGAGACAGGGCAATCTCTGGAAACACCATATATTTT
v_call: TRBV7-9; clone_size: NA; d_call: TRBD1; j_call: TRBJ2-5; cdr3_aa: CASSPPRRTGKKETQYF; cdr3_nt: TGTGCCAGCAGCCCTCCCCGAAGGACAGGGAAAAAAGAGACCCAGTACTTC
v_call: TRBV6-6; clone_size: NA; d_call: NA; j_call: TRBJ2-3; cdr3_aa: CASSTKAGDYADTQYF; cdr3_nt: TGTGCCAGCAGTACTAAGGCAGGGGATTACGCAGATACGCAGTATTTT
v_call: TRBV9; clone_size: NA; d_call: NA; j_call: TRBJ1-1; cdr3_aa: CASSVGRGKNTEAFF; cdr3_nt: TGTGCCAGCAGCGTAGGTAGGGGGAAAAACACTGAAGCTTTCTTT
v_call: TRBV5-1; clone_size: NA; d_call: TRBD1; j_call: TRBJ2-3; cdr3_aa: CASRYTGGTDTQYF; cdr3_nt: TGCGCCAGCAGGTATACAGGGGGCACAGATACGCAGTATTTT
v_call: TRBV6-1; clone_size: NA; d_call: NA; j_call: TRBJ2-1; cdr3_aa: CASSEVMAVGVGYNEQFF; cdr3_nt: TGTGCCAGCAGTGAAGTTATGGCGGTAGGGGTCGGGTACAATGAGCAGTTCTTC
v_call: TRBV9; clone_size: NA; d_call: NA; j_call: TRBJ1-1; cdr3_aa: CASSQLQGNTEAFF; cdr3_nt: TGTGCCAGCAGCCAACTCCAGGGGAACACTGAAGCTTTCTTT
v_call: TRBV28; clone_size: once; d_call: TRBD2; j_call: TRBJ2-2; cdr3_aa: CASSLYGRGREASNTGELFF; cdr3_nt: TGTGCCAGCAGTTTATACGGCCGCGGGCGGGAGGCCTCGAACACCGGGGAGCTGTTTTTT
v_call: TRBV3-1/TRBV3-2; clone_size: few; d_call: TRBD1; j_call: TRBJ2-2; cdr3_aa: CASSYNRGKDTGELFF; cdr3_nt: TGTGCCAGCAGCTACAACAGGGGAAAGGACACCGGGGAGCTGTTTTTT
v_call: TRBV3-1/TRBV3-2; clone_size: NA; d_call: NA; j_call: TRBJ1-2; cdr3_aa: CASSQVSGVGGYTF; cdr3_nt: TGTGCCAGCAGCCAAGTATCCGGGGTTGGGGGCTACACCTTC
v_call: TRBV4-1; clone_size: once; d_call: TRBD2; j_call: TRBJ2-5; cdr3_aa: CASSQGVSGTQETQYF; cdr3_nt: TGCGCCAGCAGCCAAGGGGTTAGCGGGACTCAAGAGACCCAGTACTTC
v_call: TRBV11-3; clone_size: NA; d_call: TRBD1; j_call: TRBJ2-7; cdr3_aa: CASSSGQVVLREQYF; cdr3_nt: TGTGCCAGCAGCTCTGGACAGGTTGTCTTACGCGAGCAGTACTTC
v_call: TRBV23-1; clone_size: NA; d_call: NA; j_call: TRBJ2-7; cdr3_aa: CASSSHLSYEQYF; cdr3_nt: TGCGCCAGCAGCAGTCACCTCTCCTACGAGCAGTACTTC
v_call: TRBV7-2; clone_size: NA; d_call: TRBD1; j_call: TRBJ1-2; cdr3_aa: CASSSGPTGGEGYTF; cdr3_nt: TGTGCCAGCAGCTCGGGACCCACAGGGGGTGAAGGCTACACCTTC
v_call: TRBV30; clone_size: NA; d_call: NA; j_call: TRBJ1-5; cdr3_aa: CAWSAGNGNQPQHF; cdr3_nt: TGTGCCTGGAGTGCGGGGAATGGCAATCAGCCCCAGCATTTT
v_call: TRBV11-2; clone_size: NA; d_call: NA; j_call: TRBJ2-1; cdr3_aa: CASSYTRGNNNEQFF; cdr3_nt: TGTGCCAGCAGCTACACACGGGGGAATAACAATGAGCAGTTCTTC